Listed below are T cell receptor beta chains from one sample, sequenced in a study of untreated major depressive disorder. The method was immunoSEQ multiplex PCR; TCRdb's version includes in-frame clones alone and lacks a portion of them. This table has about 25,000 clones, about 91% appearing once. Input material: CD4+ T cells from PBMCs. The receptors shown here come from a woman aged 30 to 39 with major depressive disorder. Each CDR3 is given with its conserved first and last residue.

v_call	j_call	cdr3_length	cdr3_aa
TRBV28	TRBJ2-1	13	CASTTDGYNEQFF
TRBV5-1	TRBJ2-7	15	CASSLGLADSYEQYF
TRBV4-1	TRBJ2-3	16	CASSQDVAGGMDTQYF
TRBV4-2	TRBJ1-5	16	CASSLTPGDNYQPQHF
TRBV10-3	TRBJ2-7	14	CAITADLHSYEQYF
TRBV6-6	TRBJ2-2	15	CASRISSSNTGELFF
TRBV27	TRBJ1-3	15	CASSRSSPPGNTIYF
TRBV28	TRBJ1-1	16	CASRRMQGQSNTEAFF
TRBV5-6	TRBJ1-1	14	CASSLWPLNTEAFF
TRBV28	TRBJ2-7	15	CASSPPAGWGYEQYF
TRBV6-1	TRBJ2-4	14	CASSSGTTQNIQYF
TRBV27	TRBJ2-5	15	CASSRGRLFQETQYF
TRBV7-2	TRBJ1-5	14	CASSVGTGNQPQHF
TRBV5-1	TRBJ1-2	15	CASSSGQSGPYGYTF
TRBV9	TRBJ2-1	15	CASSVDSGGYNEQFF
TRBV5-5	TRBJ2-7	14	CASSLAGGPYEQYF
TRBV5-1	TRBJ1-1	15	CASSQTGTLNTEAFF
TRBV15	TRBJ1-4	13	CATSTLGQGKLFF
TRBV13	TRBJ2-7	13	CASSLGLGVGQYF
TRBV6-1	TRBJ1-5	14	CASRSRYSNQPQHF
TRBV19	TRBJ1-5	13	CASRGHANQPQHF
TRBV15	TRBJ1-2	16	CATSRDLSGAGYGYTF
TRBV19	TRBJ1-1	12	CASTSMPTEAFF
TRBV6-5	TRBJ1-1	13	CASSTKGGTEAFF
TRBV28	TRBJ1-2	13	CASSLTGNYGYTF
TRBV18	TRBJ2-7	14	CASSPQGGSYEQYF
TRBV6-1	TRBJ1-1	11	CASSWTTEAFF
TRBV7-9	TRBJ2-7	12	CASSSSGYEQYF
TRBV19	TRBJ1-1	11	CASTGSTEAFF
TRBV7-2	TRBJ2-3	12	CASSPVTDTQYF
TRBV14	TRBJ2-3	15	CASSQGQIWADTQYF
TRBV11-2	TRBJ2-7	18	CASSRSLAGGGSSYEQYF
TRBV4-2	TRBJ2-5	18	CASSQGAAGQTHTETQYF
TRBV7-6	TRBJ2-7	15	CASSRGQGSSSEQYF
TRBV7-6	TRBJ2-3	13	CASSLATEDGQYF
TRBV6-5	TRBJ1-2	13	CASSKTANYGYTF
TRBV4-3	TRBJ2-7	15	CASSLGAGGWYEQYF